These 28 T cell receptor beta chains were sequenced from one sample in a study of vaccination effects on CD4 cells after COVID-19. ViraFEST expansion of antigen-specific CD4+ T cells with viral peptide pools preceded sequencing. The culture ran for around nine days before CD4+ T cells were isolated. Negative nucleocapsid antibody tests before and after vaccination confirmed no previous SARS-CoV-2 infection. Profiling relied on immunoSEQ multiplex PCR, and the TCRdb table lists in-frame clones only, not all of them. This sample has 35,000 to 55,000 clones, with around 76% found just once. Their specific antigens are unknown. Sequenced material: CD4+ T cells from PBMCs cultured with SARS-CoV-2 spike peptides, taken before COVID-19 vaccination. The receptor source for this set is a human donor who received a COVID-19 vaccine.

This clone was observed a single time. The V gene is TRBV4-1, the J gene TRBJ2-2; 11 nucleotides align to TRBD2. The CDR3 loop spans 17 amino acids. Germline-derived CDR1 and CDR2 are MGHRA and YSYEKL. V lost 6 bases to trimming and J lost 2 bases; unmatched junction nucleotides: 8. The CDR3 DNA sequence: TGCGCCAGCAGATTTATAGCGGGGGGGATCAACACCGGGGAGCTGTTTTTT. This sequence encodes CASRFIAGGINTGELFF.

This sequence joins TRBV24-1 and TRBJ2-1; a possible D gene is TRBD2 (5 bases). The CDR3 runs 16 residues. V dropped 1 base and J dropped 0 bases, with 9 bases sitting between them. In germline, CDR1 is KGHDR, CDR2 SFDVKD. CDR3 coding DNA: TGTGCCACCAGTGATTTAGCGGTGAGCTCCTACAATGAGCAGTTCTTC. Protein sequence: CATSDLAVSSYNEQFF.

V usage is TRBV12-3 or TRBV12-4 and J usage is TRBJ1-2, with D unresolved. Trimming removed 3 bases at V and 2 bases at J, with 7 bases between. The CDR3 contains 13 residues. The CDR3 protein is CASSFNGNYGYTF. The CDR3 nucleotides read TGTGCCAGCAGTTTTAACGGGAACTATGGCTACACCTTC.

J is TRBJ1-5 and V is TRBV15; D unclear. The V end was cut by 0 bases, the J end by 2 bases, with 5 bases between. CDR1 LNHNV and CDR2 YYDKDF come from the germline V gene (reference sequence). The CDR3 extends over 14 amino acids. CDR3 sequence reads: CATSRDQGNQPQHF. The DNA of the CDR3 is TGTGCCACCAGCAGAGACCAGGGCAATCAGCCCCAGCATTTT. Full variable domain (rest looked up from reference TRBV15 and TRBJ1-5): DAMVIQNPRYQVTQFGKPVTLSCSQTLNHNVMYWYQQKSSQAPKLLFHYYDKDFNNEADTPDNFQSRRPNTSFCFLDIRSPGLGDTAMYLCATSRDQGNQPQHFGDGTRLSIL.

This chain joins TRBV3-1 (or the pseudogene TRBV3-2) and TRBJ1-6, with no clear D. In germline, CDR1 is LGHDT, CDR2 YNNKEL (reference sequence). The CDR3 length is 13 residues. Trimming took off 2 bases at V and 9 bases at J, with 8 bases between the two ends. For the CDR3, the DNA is TGTGCCAGCAGCCAACAATTCGGTTCACCCCTCCACTTT. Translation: CASSQQFGSPLHF.

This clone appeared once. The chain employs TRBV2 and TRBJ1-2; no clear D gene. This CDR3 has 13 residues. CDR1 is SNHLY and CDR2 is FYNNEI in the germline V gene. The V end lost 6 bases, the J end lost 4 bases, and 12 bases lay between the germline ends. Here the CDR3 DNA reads TGTGCCAGCAGGATGGACGGATTCTATGGCTACACCTTC. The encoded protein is CASRMDGFYGYTF.

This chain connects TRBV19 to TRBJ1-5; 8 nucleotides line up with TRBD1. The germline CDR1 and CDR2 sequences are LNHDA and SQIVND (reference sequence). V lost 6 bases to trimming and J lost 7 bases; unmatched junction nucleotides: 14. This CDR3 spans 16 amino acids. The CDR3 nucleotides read TGTGCCAGTAGCTATGATGCAGGGGGCGTAAGCCAGCCCCAGCATTTT. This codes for CASSYDAGGVSQPQHF.

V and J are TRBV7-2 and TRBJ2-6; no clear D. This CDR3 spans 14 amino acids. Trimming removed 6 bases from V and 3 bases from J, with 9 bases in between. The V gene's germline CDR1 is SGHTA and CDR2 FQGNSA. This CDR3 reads CASSSKSGANVLTF. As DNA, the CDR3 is TGTGCCAGCAGTAGTAAAAGTGGGGCCAACGTCCTGACTTTC.

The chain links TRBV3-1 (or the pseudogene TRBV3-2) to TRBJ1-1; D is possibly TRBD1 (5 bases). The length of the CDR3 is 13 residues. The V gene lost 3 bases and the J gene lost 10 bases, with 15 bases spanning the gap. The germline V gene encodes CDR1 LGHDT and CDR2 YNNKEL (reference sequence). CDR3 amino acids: CASSQRGLGVAFF. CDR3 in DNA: TGTGCCAGCAGCCAGAGGGGTCTTGGTGTAGCTTTCTTT.

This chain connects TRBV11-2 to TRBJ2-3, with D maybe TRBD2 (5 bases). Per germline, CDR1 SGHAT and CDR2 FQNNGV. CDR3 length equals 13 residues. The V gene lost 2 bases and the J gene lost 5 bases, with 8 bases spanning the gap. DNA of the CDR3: TGTGCCAGCAGCTTATTTCGGGGAGATACGCAGTATTTT. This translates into CASSLFRGDTQYF.

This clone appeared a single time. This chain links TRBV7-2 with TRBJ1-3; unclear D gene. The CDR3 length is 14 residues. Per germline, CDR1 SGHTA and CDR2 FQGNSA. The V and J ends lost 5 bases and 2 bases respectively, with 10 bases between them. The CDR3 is CASSVNRTGNTIYF. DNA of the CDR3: TGTGCCAGCAGCGTCAACAGAACTGGAAACACCATATATTTT.

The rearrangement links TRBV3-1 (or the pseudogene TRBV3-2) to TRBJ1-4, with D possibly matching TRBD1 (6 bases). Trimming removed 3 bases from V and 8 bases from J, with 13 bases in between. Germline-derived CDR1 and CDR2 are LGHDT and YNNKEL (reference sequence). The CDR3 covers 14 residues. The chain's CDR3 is CASSQRGADEKLFF. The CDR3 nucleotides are TGTGCCAGCAGCCAGCGGGGGGCGGACGAAAAACTGTTTTTT.

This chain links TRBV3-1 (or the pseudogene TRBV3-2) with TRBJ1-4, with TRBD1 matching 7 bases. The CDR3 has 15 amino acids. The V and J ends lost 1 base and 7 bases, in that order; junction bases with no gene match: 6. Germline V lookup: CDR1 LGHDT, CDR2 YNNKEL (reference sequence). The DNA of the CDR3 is TGTGCCAGCAGCCAAGGGACAGGCCGAGGTGAAAAACTGTTTTTT. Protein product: CASSQGTGRGEKLFF.

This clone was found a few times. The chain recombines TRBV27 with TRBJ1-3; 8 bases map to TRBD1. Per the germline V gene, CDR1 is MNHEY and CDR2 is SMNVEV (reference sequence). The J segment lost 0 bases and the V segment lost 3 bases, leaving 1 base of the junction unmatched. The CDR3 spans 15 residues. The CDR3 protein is CASSLQGASGNTIYF. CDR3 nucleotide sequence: TGTGCCAGCAGTTTGCAGGGGGCCTCTGGAAACACCATATATTTT.

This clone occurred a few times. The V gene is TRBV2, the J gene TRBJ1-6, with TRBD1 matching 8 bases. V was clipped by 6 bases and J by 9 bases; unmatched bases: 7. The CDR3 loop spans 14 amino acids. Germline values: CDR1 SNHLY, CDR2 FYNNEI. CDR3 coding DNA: TGTGCCAGCAGGGGCGGACAGGGTGCTTCACCCCTCCACTTT. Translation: CASRGGQGASPLHF. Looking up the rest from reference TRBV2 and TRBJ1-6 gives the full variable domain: EPEVTQTPSHQVTQMGQEVILRCVPISNHLYFYWYRQILGQKVEFLVSFYNNEISEKSEIFDDQFSVERPDGSNFTLKIRSTKLEDSAMYFCASRGGQGASPLHFGNGTRLTVT.

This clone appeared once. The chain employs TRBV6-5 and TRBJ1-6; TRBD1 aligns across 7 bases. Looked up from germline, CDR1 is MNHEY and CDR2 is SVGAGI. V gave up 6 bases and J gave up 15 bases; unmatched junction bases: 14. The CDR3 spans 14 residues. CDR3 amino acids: CASRRTGTEKVLHF. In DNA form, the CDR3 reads TGTGCCAGCAGGCGCACCGGGACAGAAAAAGTCCTCCACTTT.

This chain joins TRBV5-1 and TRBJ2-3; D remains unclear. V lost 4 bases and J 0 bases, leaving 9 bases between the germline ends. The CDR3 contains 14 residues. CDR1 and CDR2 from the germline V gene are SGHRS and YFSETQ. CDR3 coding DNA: TGCGCCAGCAGCCCCGGGCCTAGCACAGATACGCAGTATTTT. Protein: CASSPGPSTDTQYF.

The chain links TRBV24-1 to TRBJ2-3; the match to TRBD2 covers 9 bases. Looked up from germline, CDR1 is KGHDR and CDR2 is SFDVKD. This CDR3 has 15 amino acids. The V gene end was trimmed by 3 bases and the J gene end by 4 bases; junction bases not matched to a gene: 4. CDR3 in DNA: TGTGCCACCAGTGATAGGCGGGGGGGATCAGATACGCAGTATTTT. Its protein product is CATSDRRGGSDTQYF.

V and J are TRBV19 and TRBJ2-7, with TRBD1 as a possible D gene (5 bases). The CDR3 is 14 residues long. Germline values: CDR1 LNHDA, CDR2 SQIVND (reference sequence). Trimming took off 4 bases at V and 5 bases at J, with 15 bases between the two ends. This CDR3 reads CASSRTFQGDEQYV. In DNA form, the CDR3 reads TGTGCCAGTAGTAGAACATTCCAGGGTGACGAGCAGTACGTC.

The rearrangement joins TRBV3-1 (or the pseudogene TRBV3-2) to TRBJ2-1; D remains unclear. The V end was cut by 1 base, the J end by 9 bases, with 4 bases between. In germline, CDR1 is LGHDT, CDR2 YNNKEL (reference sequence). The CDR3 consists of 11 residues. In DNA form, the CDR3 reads TGTGCCAGCAGCCAAGGTAGTGAGCAGTTCTTC. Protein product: CASSQGSEQFF.

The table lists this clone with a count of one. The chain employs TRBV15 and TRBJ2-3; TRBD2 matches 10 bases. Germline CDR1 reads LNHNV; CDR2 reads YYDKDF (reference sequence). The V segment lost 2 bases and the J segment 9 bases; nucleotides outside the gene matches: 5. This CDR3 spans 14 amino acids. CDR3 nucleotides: TGTGCCACCAGCAGAAAAACTAGCGGGGCAACGCAGTATTTT. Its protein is CATSRKTSGATQYF.

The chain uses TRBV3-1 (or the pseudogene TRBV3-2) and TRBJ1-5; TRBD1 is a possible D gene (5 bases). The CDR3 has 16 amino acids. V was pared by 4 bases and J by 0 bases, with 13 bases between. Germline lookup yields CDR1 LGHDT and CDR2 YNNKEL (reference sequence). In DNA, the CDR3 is TGTGCCAGCAGCCTTGGGACGGGGTATAGCAATCAGCCCCAGCATTTT. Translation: CASSLGTGYSNQPQHF.

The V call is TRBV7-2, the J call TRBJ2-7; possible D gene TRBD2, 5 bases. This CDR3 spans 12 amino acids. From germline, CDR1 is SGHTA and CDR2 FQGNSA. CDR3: CAIDPGKIEQYV. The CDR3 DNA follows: TGTGCTATTGACCCGGGGAAAATCGAGCAGTACGTC.

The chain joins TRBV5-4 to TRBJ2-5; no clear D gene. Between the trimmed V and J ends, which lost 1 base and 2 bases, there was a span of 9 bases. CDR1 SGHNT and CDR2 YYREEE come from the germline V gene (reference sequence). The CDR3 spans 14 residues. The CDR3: CASSLRTAQETQYF. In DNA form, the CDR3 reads TGTGCCAGCAGCTTGAGAACAGCACAAGAGACCCAGTACTTC.

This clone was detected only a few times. The CDR3 DNA follows: TGTGCCAGCACCCCCATCAGGGGGGGATTCACAGATACGCAGTATTTT. Its protein product is CASTPIRGGFTDTQYF. The V call is TRBV2, the J call TRBJ2-3; tentatively, D is TRBD1 or TRBD2 (7 bases each). The CDR3 contains 16 residues. Germline values: CDR1 SNHLY, CDR2 FYNNEI. V shed 7 bases and J shed 2 bases, with 19 bases lying between them.

The CDR3 coding sequence is TGTGCCACCAGTGACCTGGGACAGGGACTAAACAATGAGCAGTTCTTC. The encoded protein is CATSDLGQGLNNEQFF. This sequence joins TRBV24-1 and TRBJ2-1, with 9 bases that match TRBD1. The ends lost 4 bases at V and 5 bases at J; junction bases unmatched: 8. Per the germline V gene, CDR1 is KGHDR and CDR2 is SFDVKD. The CDR3 is 16 amino acids.

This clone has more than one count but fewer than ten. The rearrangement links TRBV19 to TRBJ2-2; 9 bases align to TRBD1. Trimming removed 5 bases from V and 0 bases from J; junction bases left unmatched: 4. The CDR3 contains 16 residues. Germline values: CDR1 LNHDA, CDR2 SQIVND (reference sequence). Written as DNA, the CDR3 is TGTGCCAGTAGTCCGGGACAGGGTGCGAACACCGGGGAGCTGTTTTTT. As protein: CASSPGQGANTGELFF.

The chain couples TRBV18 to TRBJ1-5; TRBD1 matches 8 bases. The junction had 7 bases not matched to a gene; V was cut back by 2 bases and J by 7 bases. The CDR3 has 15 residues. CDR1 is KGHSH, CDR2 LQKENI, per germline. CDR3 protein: CASSPGQGKGQPQHF. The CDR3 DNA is TGTGCCAGCTCACCAGGACAGGGAAAGGGACAGCCCCAGCATTTT.